The TCR beta chain described here comes from a study of cytomegalovirus exposure and HLA in healthy donors. Profiling relied on immunoSEQ multiplex PCR, and the TCRdb table lists in-frame clones only, not all of them. This sample carries 150,000 to 200,000 clones, 80% to 85% of them seen once, and the ten largest clones take 1% to 1.5%. Sequenced sample: PBMCs. The TCR was taken from a woman in her thirties in good health and CMV-seronegative.

The CDR3 region is CASRVPGQYTGELFF. CDR3 in DNA: TGTGCCAGCAGAGTACCGGGACAGTACACCGGGGAGCTGTTTTTT. The V gene is TRBV6-1, the J gene TRBJ2-2; 7 positions agree with TRBD1. The junction had 7 bases not matched to a gene; V was cut back by 6 bases and J by 3 bases. The CDR3 sequence is 15 residues long. Per the germline V gene, CDR1 is MNHNS and CDR2 is SASEGT.